The 22 T cell receptor beta chains in this list originate from one sample, sequenced in a study of blood T cell repertoires in COVID-19. This table comes from immunoSEQ multiplex PCR, and its TCRdb copy is limited to in-frame clones, with some not included. The repertoire holds 130,000 to 150,000 clones, with approximately 88% as singletons. The specimen was peripheral blood. The receptors originated from a woman aged 45-65 years with acute or convalescent COVID-19.

The chain carries TRBV3-1 (or the pseudogene TRBV3-2) and TRBJ2-1; possibly TRBD2 for D (5 bases). Germline V gene lookup returns CDR1 LGHDT and CDR2 YNNKEL (reference sequence). V lost 0 bases and J 4 bases, leaving 13 bases between the germline ends. The CDR3 length is 16 residues. The DNA of the CDR3 is TGTGCCAGCAGCCAAGATGAGGGAAGGACGTACAATGAGCAGTTCTTC. Amino acids: CASSQDEGRTYNEQFF.

This clone appeared a single time. CDR3 sequence: CASSHLRTGSQLFF. CDR3 DNA sequence: TGTGCCAGCAGCCACCTAAGAACAGGGAGTCAACTGTTTTTT. This chain uses TRBV3-1 (or the pseudogene TRBV3-2) with TRBJ1-4, with a tentative D call TRBD1 (6 bases). The CDR3 runs to 14 residues. With 3 bases removed from V and 12 bases from J, the gap between germline ends came to 17 bases. CDR1 and CDR2 (germline): LGHDT, YNNKEL (reference sequence).

J is TRBJ2-3 and V is TRBV10-1; TRBD2 matches 7 bases. CDR3 length: 15 amino acids. V was pared by 4 bases and J by 5 bases, with 9 bases of the junction left unmatched. Germline V CDR1 and CDR2: WNHNN, SYGVQD (reference sequence). The CDR3 reads CASSAGGSEGDTQYF. DNA for the CDR3: TGCGCCAGCAGTGCTGGCGGGAGTGAAGGAGATACGCAGTATTTT.

This sequence joins TRBV27 and TRBJ1-5; D unclear. This CDR3 is built from 15 residues. Trimming left V 1 base short and J 1 base short, with 8 bases between. Germline CDR1 reads MNHEY; CDR2 reads SMNVEV (reference sequence). CDR3 in DNA: TGTGCCAGCAGTTTATTGGGCAGGAGCAATCAGCCCCAGCATTTT. It codes for CASSLLGRSNQPQHF.

The chain has TRBV5-1 and TRBJ2-1; 15 bases agree with TRBD2. V trimming: 4 bases; J trimming: 9 bases; junction bases outside the gene matches: 14. CDR1 is SGHRS, CDR2 YFSETQ, per germline. The CDR3 sequence is 18 residues long. DNA for the CDR3: TGCGCCAGCAGCCCGCGGACTAGCGGGGGGGCCAGGGTTAGTGAGCAGTTCTTC. It is translated as CASSPRTSGGARVSEQFF.

CDR3 coding DNA: TGTGCCAGCAGCTTCAGCTCTGGGGCCAACGTCCTGACTTTC. Translating it yields CASSFSSGANVLTF. The gene calls are TRBV7-9 and TRBJ2-6; no clear D gene. The V gene lost 3 bases and the J gene lost 0 bases, with 3 bases spanning the gap. CDR1 and CDR2 (germline): SEHNR, FQNEAQ (reference sequence). This CDR3 has 14 residues.

The V gene is TRBV4-1, the J gene TRBJ2-7, with TRBD2 matching over 7 bases. Germline V gene data show CDR1 as MGHRA and CDR2 as YSYEKL. Unmatched junction bases numbered 6, after V lost 1 base and J lost 0 bases. The CDR3 contains 16 residues. The CDR3 reads CASSQAGGLGSYEQYF. The CDR3 DNA is TGCGCCAGCAGCCAAGCGGGGGGACTGGGCTCCTACGAGCAGTACTTC.

The chain combines TRBV28 with TRBJ1-2; TRBD1 is a possible D gene (6 bases). CDR1 and CDR2 (germline): MDHEN, SYDVKM. The V end was cut by 6 bases, the J end by 3 bases, with 14 bases between. The CDR3 sequence is 14 residues long. The chain's CDR3 is CASSSSGTYYGYTF. DNA of the CDR3: TGTGCCAGCAGCTCCTCAGGGACATACTATGGCTACACCTTC.

The CDR3 bases are TGTGCCACCAGGGGGGCGGCTGGCTACGAGCAGTACTTC. Its translation is CATRGAAGYEQYF. This chain joins TRBV19 and TRBJ2-7; possible D gene TRBD1, 7 bases. Germline CDR1 is LNHDA and CDR2 is SQIVND (reference sequence). This CDR3 has 13 amino acids. V gave up 10 bases and J gave up 3 bases, with 16 bases separating them.

The chain joins TRBV28 to TRBJ1-2; D ambiguous. Trimming took 3 bases from V and 3 from J, leaving 14 bases between them. The CDR3 totals 15 residues. Germline V CDR1 and CDR2: MDHEN, SYDVKM. CDR3 loop: CASSFGRGVHYGYTF. As DNA, the CDR3 is TGTGCCAGCAGTTTCGGTCGCGGGGTTCACTATGGCTACACCTTC.

This clone has only one observation. V gene TRBV18 combines with J gene TRBJ2-1; 8 bases match TRBD1. Unmatched junction bases numbered 5, after V lost 3 bases and J lost 4 bases. CDR3 size: 15 residues. CDR1 KGHSH and CDR2 LQKENI come from the germline V gene. The CDR3 is CASSPGTGGYNEQFF. The CDR3 DNA reads as TGTGCCAGCTCACCGGGGACAGGAGGATACAATGAGCAGTTCTTC.

This clone was found a few times. The chain is built from TRBV5-8 and TRBJ1-2, with D uncertain. The length of the CDR3 is 15 residues. Germline V gene data show CDR1 as SGHTS and CDR2 as YDEGEE. Trimming removed 0 bases at V and 3 bases at J, with 12 bases between. CDR3 bases: TGTGCCAGCAGCTTGGCAATGATAGCTTACTATGGCTACACCTTC. Residues: CASSLAMIAYYGYTF.

V and J are TRBV7-8 and TRBJ2-1; TRBD2 matches 10 bases. The ends lost 1 base at V and 3 bases at J; junction bases unmatched: 9. This CDR3 is built from 18 residues. The germline V gene has CDR1 SGHVS and CDR2 FQNEAQ. CDR3: CASSLGTSGSEYYNEQFF. The CDR3 DNA follows: TGTGCCAGCAGCTTAGGGACTAGCGGAAGCGAATACTACAATGAGCAGTTCTTC. Drawing the rest from reference TRBV7-8 and TRBJ2-1, the complete variable domain is GAGVSQSPRYKVAKRGQDVALRCDPISGHVSLFWYQQALGQGPEFLTYFQNEAQLDKSGLPSDRFFAERPEGSVSTLKIQRTQQEDSAVYLCASSLGTSGSEYYNEQFFGPGTRLTVL.

CDR3 sequence (DNA): TGCGCCAGCAGCTTGTGGACAGGGGATTTCAATAATTCACCCCTCCACTTT. Translating gives CASSLWTGDFNNSPLHF. This chain connects TRBV5-1 to TRBJ1-6; 9 nucleotides agree with TRBD1. The germline gives CDR1 SGHRS, CDR2 YFSETQ. The CDR3 has 17 amino acids. The junction had 7 bases not matched to a gene; V was cut back by 1 base and J by 5 bases.

The chain has TRBV25-1 and TRBJ2-7; 9 bases are shared with TRBD1. CDR3 length: 17 residues. From germline, CDR1 is MGHDK and CDR2 SYGVNS. V lost 4 bases to trimming and J lost 7 bases; unmatched junction nucleotides: 17. CDR3 in amino acids: CASSALGSGTGRLEQYF. DNA for the CDR3: TGTGCCAGCAGTGCCCTGGGGTCCGGGACAGGGAGGTTAGAGCAGTACTTC.

Points on this clone: Other DNA sequences of this sample code for an identical CDR3. The V and J genes are TRBV5-6 and TRBJ1-2; D remains unclear. The CDR3 runs 12 residues. Per germline, CDR1 SGHDT and CDR2 YYEEEE. The germline V and J ends were trimmed by 0 bases and 5 bases, with 5 bases remaining between them. The CDR3 loop is CASSLAGYGYTF. CDR3 in DNA: TGTGCCAGCAGCTTGGCGGGGTATGGCTACACCTTC.

V and J are TRBV2 and TRBJ2-5; a weak D match, TRBD2 (5 bases). The germline gives CDR1 SNHLY, CDR2 FYNNEI. The V end was cut by 7 bases, the J end by 1 base, with 13 bases between. This CDR3 has 14 amino acids. CDR3 amino acids: CASTVRGIQETQYF. DNA for the CDR3: TGTGCCAGCACCGTGAGAGGGATCCAAGAGACCCAGTACTTC.

In this sample, this clone turned up once. This chain joins TRBV19 and TRBJ1-2, with D possibly matching TRBD1 (6 bases). Trimming removed 7 bases at V and 0 bases at J, with 12 bases between. Germline V gene lookup returns CDR1 LNHDA and CDR2 SQIVND (reference sequence). CDR3 length equals 14 residues. In nucleotides, the CDR3 is TGTGCCAGTATCCACAGGGCAGCTAACTATGGCTACACCTTC. This sequence encodes CASIHRAANYGYTF.

The chain couples TRBV15 to TRBJ1-6; D is undetermined. This CDR3 region has 18 residues. Germline CDR1 reads LNHNV; CDR2 reads YYDKDF (reference sequence). Trimming shortened V by 0 bases and J by 8 bases, and 20 bases separated the two germline ends. This chain's CDR3 is CATSRDPAVFGLDSPLHF. CDR3 DNA: TGTGCCACCAGCAGAGATCCCGCGGTGTTTGGTTTGGATTCACCCCTCCACTTT.

As for this clone: This likely comes from a read error, as the CDR3 has no conserved phenylalanine or tryptophan at its end. The DNA is left out, because the CDR3 cannot be placed on it with certainty; the CDR3 is given as TCRdb lists it. The genes are TRBV2 and TRBJ2-7; the table assigns TRBD2, which was not confirmed against the DNA. The CDR3 contains 10 residues when both ends are counted. CDR1 and CDR2 from the germline V gene are SNHLY and FYNNEI. This CDR3 is CASSTGVVSI.

CDR3 sequence (DNA): TGTGCCAGCACCCTTCGACTAGCCTACGAGCAGTACTTC. It translates to CASTLRLAYEQYF. The chain couples TRBV6-6 to TRBJ2-7; a weak D match, TRBD2 (6 bases). V lost 7 bases to trimming and J lost 2 bases, with 12 bases between them. CDR3 length: 13 residues. Germline V gene data show CDR1 as MNHNY and CDR2 as SVGAGI (reference sequence).

In nucleotides, the CDR3 is TGCGCCAGCCAACGGGGCCCCCGGGACAGGGGGCTCTATGGCTACACCTTC. As protein: CASQRGPRDRGLYGYTF. V is TRBV5-1 and J is TRBJ1-2; 12 bases are a match to TRBD1. The germline gives CDR1 SGHRS, CDR2 YFSETQ. The trim removed 7 bases at V and 4 bases at J, leaving 14 bases unmatched. The CDR3 sequence is 17 residues long.